This T cell receptor beta chain was observed in a study of blood T cell repertoires in COVID-19. Study-wide background: The United States, Italy and Spain supplied acute and convalescent COVID-19 samples. PBMCs, B-cell-depleted T cells, or T cells were the source of the cDNA or gDNA that made up the material.

Study processing details: Estimation of nucleated cell counts was performed using reference gene primer amplification. The method was immunoSEQ multiplex PCR; TCRdb's version includes in-frame clones alone and lacks a portion of them. The D gene and trimming were derived from the DNA, and the V and J assignments and clone size from that table. The sample shows about 300,000 clones, 70% to 85% of them seen only once. Sequencing was done on a sample of peripheral blood. The receptor was derived from a human donor with COVID-19, enrolled during active disease. The donor label of this sample is uncertain.

The CDR3 loop reads CASTTKDRGHQPQHF. DNA of the CDR3: TGTGCCAGTACAACCAAGGACAGGGGGCATCAGCCCCAGCATTTT. This rearrangement joins TRBV19 to TRBJ1-5, with 11 positions matching TRBD1. The CDR3 totals 15 residues. The V gene's germline CDR1 is LNHDA and CDR2 SQIVND (reference sequence). The V and J ends lost 7 bases and 5 bases, in that order; junction bases with no gene match: 7. The full variable domain, with the rest looked up from reference TRBV19 and TRBJ1-5, is DGGITQSPKYLFRKEGQNVTLSCEQNLNHDAMYWYRQDPGQGLRLIYYSQIVNDFQKGDIAEGYSVSREKKESFPLTVTSAQKNPTAFYLCASTTKDRGHQPQHFGDGTRLSIL.